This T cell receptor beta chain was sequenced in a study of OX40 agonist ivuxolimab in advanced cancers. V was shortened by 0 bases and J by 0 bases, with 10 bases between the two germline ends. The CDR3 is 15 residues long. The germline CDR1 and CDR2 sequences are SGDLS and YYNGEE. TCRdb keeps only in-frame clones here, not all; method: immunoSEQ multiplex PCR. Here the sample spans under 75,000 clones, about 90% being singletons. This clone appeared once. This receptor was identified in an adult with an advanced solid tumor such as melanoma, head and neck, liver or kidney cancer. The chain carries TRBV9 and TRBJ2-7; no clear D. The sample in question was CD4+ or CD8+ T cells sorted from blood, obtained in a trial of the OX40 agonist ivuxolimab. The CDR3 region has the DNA TGTGCCAGCAGCGTAGGTTCCGACCTCTCCTACGAGCAGTACTTC. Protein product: CASSVGSDLSYEQYF.